Following are 21 T cell receptor beta chains from one sample sequenced in a study of sequential checkpoint blockade in melanoma. Treatment reported: randomized to nivolumab then ipilimumab (arm A) or the reverse (arm B). The protocol was immunoSEQ multiplex PCR, while the TCRdb copy is restricted to in-frame clones and leaves out a portion. The data hold approximately 31,000 clones, with 80% to 90% observed a single time. The sample was CD8+ T cells sorted from blood (inferred from file names), taken from a patient given nivolumab and ipilimumab in sequence. Source of these receptors: a human donor with melanoma.

The chain joins TRBV28 to TRBJ1-2; D may be TRBD1 (5 bases). The germline V gene encodes CDR1 MDHEN and CDR2 SYDVKM. The CDR3 consists of 13 residues. Trimming left V 6 bases short and J 4 bases short, with 12 bases between. CDR3 DNA sequence: TGTGCCAGCAGGACAGCGACCTCCTATGGCTACACCTTC. Translated, it gives CASRTATSYGYTF.

The chain uses TRBV6-6 and TRBJ2-1, with D uncertain. Trimming removed 6 bases from V and 7 bases from J, with 10 bases in between. The CDR3 length is 12 residues. From germline, CDR1 is MNHNY and CDR2 SVGAGI (reference sequence). The CDR3 reads CASSPRWNEQFF. The CDR3 DNA reads as TGTGCCAGCAGCCCGAGGTGGAATGAGCAGTTCTTC.

CDR3 region: CASSLVGTLQETQYF. The CDR3 DNA reads TGTGCCAGCAGCTTAGTTGGGACACTACAAGAGACCCAGTACTTC. This chain uses TRBV7-9 with TRBJ2-5, with D perhaps matching TRBD1 (6 bases). Trimming took off 1 base at V and 2 bases at J, with 11 bases between the two ends. Germline V gene data show CDR1 as SEHNR and CDR2 as FQNEAQ (reference sequence). CDR3 length: 15 amino acids. Supplemented by reference TRBV7-9 and TRBJ2-5, the full variable domain reads DTGVSQNPRHKITKRGQNVTFRCDPISEHNRLYWYRQTLGQGPEFLTYFQNEAQLEKSRLLSDRFSAERPKGSFSTLEIQRTEQGDSAMYLCASSLVGTLQETQYFGPGTRLLVL.

The chain couples TRBV7-2 to TRBJ2-7; 10 bases agree with TRBD1. The junction had 7 bases not matched to a gene; V was cut back by 5 bases and J by 3 bases. There are 15 residues in the CDR3. CDR1 and CDR2 from the germline V gene are SGHTA and FQGNSA. CDR3 DNA sequence: TGTGCCAGCAGCACACTGGGGACAGGGGTCTACGAGCAGTACTTC. It is translated as CASSTLGTGVYEQYF.

V and J are TRBV4-3 and TRBJ1-2, with 11 bases that match TRBD1. Trimming removed 3 bases from V and 4 bases from J; junction bases left unmatched: 4. Germline V lookup: CDR1 LGHNA, CDR2 YSLEER. This CDR3 has 15 amino acids. The CDR3 DNA follows: TGCGCCAGCAGCCACGGACAGGGGGCTACCTATGGCTACACCTTC. It codes for CASSHGQGATYGYTF.

This sequence joins TRBV27 and TRBJ2-7; TRBD2 matches at 12 bases. Per the germline V gene, CDR1 is MNHEY and CDR2 is SMNVEV (reference sequence). J was trimmed by 2 bases and V by 6 bases; bases with no gene match: 2. CDR3 length: 14 residues. In DNA, the CDR3 is TGTGCCAGCAGGCTAGCGGGAGGGCCCTACGAGCAGTACTTC. This encodes CASRLAGGPYEQYF.

This clone appeared once. This sequence joins TRBV7-6 and TRBJ2-7; 7 positions agree with TRBD2. V shed 5 bases, J shed 3 bases, and the junction held 1 base outside the gene matches. The CDR3 loop spans 12 amino acids. Per the germline V gene, CDR1 is SGHVS and CDR2 is FNYEAQ. CDR3 protein: CASSERGYEQYF. The DNA of the CDR3 is TGTGCCAGCAGCGAGCGGGGCTACGAGCAGTACTTC. The entire variable domain, with the rest obtained from reference TRBV7-6 and TRBJ2-7, is as follows: GAGVSQSPRYKVTKRGQDVALRCDPISGHVSLYWYRQALGQGPEFLTYFNYEAQQDKSGLPNDRFSAERPEGSISTLTIQRTEQRDSAMYRCASSERGYEQYFGPGTRLTVT.

This chain connects TRBV2 to TRBJ1-5; TRBD1 matches 10 bases. Germline-derived CDR1 and CDR2 are SNHLY and FYNNEI. CDR3 size: 18 residues. The V segment lost 2 bases and the J segment 1 base; nucleotides outside the gene matches: 8. CDR3 DNA sequence: TGTGCCAGCAGTGAAACCGGGACAGGGGTTGGAAGCAATCAGCCCCAGCATTTT. It encodes CASSETGTGVGSNQPQHF.

This clone was picked up a small number of times. The chain couples TRBV13 to TRBJ2-4, with 7 bases identical to TRBD2. CDR1 is PRHDT and CDR2 is FYEKMQ in the germline V gene (reference sequence). J lost 7 bases, V lost 3 bases, and 3 bases had no gene match. The CDR3 is made up of 13 amino acids. The CDR3 bases are TGTGCCAGCAGCTTGACTAGCTGGAACATTCAGTACTTC. This encodes CASSLTSWNIQYF. Combining the CDR3 with reference TRBV13 and TRBJ2-4 gives the whole variable domain AAGVIQSPRHLIKEKRETATLKCYPIPRHDTVYWYQQGPGQDPQFLISFYEKMQSDKGSIPDRFSAQQFSDYHSELNMSSLELGDSALYFCASSLTSWNIQYFGAGTRLSVL.

The genes are TRBV30 and TRBJ1-1; weak D call: TRBD1 (5 bases). Per the germline V gene, CDR1 is GTSNPN and CDR2 is SVGIG (reference sequence). The CDR3 length is 11 residues. V lost 0 bases to trimming and J lost 6 bases, with 5 bases between them. For the CDR3, the DNA is TGTGCCTGGAGTGTACAGGCTGAAGCTTTCTTT. The encoded protein is CAWSVQAEAFF. Combining the CDR3 with reference TRBV30 and TRBJ1-1 gives the whole variable domain SQTIHQWPATLVQPVGSPLSLECTVEGTSNPNLYWYRQAAGRGLQLLFYSVGIGQISSEVPQNLSASRPQDRQFILSSKKLLLSDSGFYLCAWSVQAEAFFGQGTRLTVV.

The chain combines TRBV4-1 with TRBJ2-2, with 7 bases that match TRBD1. Unmatched junction bases numbered 5, after V lost 6 bases and J lost 7 bases. This CDR3 spans 13 amino acids. Germline assignment: CDR1 MGHRA and CDR2 YSYEKL. CDR3 loop: CASSHRGGGELFF. The CDR3 nucleotides read TGCGCCAGCAGTCACAGGGGTGGCGGGGAGCTGTTTTTT.

Note on this clone: One end of the junction does not line up with germline, which may come from a read error. The chain combines TRBV7-7 with TRBJ2-7; D unclear. Looked up from germline, CDR1 is SSHAT and CDR2 is FNYEAQ (reference sequence). This CDR3 contains 12 residues. The CDR3 DNA reads as TGTGCTAGCAGCTCCTTCTCCTACGAGCAGTACTTC. Its translation is CASSSFSYEQYF.

This clone appeared once. J is TRBJ2-1 and V is TRBV7-9; TRBD2 aligns across 11 bases. The V and J ends lost 7 bases and 8 bases, in that order; junction bases with no gene match: 7. Germline values: CDR1 SEHNR, CDR2 FQNEAQ (reference sequence). CDR3 length equals 14 residues. CDR3: CASTWVAGGDEQFF. The CDR3 nucleotides read TGTGCCAGCACCTGGGTAGCGGGAGGGGATGAGCAGTTCTTC.

This chain connects TRBV27 to TRBJ2-7; perhaps TRBD1 as D (5 bases). This CDR3 region has 14 residues. The V and J ends lost 6 bases and 3 bases respectively, with 15 bases between them. The germline gives CDR1 MNHEY, CDR2 SMNVEV (reference sequence). The CDR3 loop reads CASSYGTGIYEQYF. In DNA, the CDR3 is TGTGCCAGCAGCTATGGCACAGGTATCTACGAGCAGTACTTC.

The table lists this clone with a count of one. The chain uses TRBV27 and TRBJ2-7; 7 bases fit TRBD1. CDR1 and CDR2 from the germline V gene are MNHEY and SMNVEV (reference sequence). J gave up 3 bases and V 3 bases, and 11 bases lay outside the gene matches. The CDR3 is 16 amino acids. The CDR3 sequence is CASSFYYGQALYEQYF. The CDR3 DNA is TGTGCCAGCAGTTTCTATTACGGACAGGCCCTCTACGAGCAGTACTTC.

The V and J genes are TRBV9 and TRBJ2-4, with D perhaps TRBD2 (5 bases). The length of the CDR3 is 14 residues. V was pared by 4 bases and J by 8 bases, with 16 bases between. From germline, CDR1 is SGDLS and CDR2 YYNGEE. CDR3 region: CASSPGGGPDIQYF. CDR3 sequence (DNA): TGTGCCAGCAGCCCCGGAGGCGGGCCGGACATTCAGTACTTC. Filled out from reference TRBV9 and TRBJ2-4, the complete variable domain reads DSGVTQTPKHLITATGQRVTLRCSPRSGDLSVYWYQQSLDQGLQFLIQYYNGEERAKGNILERFSAQQFPDLHSELNLSSLELGDSALYFCASSPGGGPDIQYFGAGTRLSVL.

This rearrangement joins TRBV30 to TRBJ1-1; no definite D call. CDR3 length equals 12 residues. Germline lookup yields CDR1 GTSNPN and CDR2 SVGIG (reference sequence). V gave up 3 bases and J gave up 6 bases, with 11 bases separating them. CDR3 DNA sequence: TGTGCCTGGAGGGGGAGAGGGCCTGAAGCTTTCTTT. Its protein product is CAWRGRGPEAFF.

About this clone itself: The junction and the germline gene differ at one end; a read error may be behind it. Here the CDR3 DNA reads TGTGCCAGCAGCTCCGGGACAGGGATTCAAGGGACCCAGTACTTC. Amino acid sequence: CASSSGTGIQGTQYF. The chain is built from TRBV11-2 and TRBJ2-5; 9 nucleotides align to TRBD1. The V gene's germline CDR1 is SGHAT and CDR2 FQNNGV. The length of the CDR3 is 15 residues.

V is TRBV4-1 and J is TRBJ2-5; D possibly corresponds to TRBD1 (6 bases). The J call is doubtful: the DNA matches TRBJ2-7 better. CDR1 and CDR2 from the germline V gene are MGHRA and YSYEKL. This CDR3 region has 13 residues. As DNA, the CDR3 is TGCGCCAGCAGCCAGCCCGACAGGTCCGAGCAGTACTTC. Translation gives CASSQPDRSEQYF.

V is TRBV5-4 and J is TRBJ2-5; a possible D gene is TRBD1 (7 bases). The V and J ends lost 0 bases and 11 bases respectively, with 17 bases between them. CDR1 is SGHNT, CDR2 YYREEE, per germline (reference sequence). CDR3 length: 14 amino acids. The chain's CDR3 is CASSLEQGRGEQYF. CDR3 nucleotides: TGTGCCAGCAGCTTGGAGCAGGGCAGGGGGGAGCAGTACTTC.

This clone has just one count. The chain links TRBV27 to TRBJ2-7, with D hard to call. This CDR3 region has 12 residues. The V end lost 3 bases, the J end lost 6 bases, and 9 bases lay between the germline ends. Germline-derived CDR1 and CDR2 are MNHEY and SMNVEV (reference sequence). The CDR3 here is CASSFSPSEQYF. In nucleotides, the CDR3 is TGTGCCAGCAGTTTTTCCCCCTCCGAGCAGTACTTC.